The TCR beta chain described here comes from a study of sequential checkpoint blockade in melanoma. The wider study: Randomization was 1:1 between first-line nivolumab→ipilimumab and ipilimumab→nivolumab. After both sequences, patients received maintenance nivolumab.

Produced via immunoSEQ multiplex PCR; TCRdb's table is partial and in-frame only. The table lists tens of thousands of clones, roughly nine tenths of them singletons. With regard to this clone: One end of the junction fails to match germline, which may point to a read error.

This sample's treatment: randomized to nivolumab then ipilimumab (arm A) or the reverse (arm B). From thawed PBMCs, live CD3+CD8+ cells negative for CD19 and CD56 were sorted. The clonotype comes from a human donor with melanoma. Here the sequenced sample was CD8+ T cells sorted from blood (inferred from file names), taken from a patient given nivolumab and ipilimumab in sequence.

The CDR3: CASSVDAGKTYEQCF. CDR3 nucleotide sequence: TGTGCCAGCAGCGTAGACGCGGGAAAGACCTACGAGCAGTGCTTC. V and J are TRBV9 and TRBJ2-7, with D maybe TRBD2 (6 bases). The germline gives CDR1 SGDLS, CDR2 YYNGEE. The CDR3 is 15 amino acids. The complete variable domain, with remaining parts taken from reference TRBV9 and TRBJ2-7, reads DSGVTQTPKHLITATGQRVTLRCSPRSGDLSVYWYQQSLDQGLQFLIQYYNGEERAKGNILERFSAQQFPDLHSELNLSSLELGDSALYFCASSVDAGKTYEQCFGPGTRLTVT.